The 5 T cell receptor beta chains below all came from one sample that was sequenced in a study of PD-L1 blockade in urothelial cancer. This table comes from immunoSEQ multiplex PCR, and its TCRdb copy is limited to in-frame clones, with some not included. Here the sample spans about 87,000 clones, roughly 84% being singletons. Time point described: pretreatment peripheral blood. This specimen was PBMCs, taken around atezolizumab (anti-PD-L1) treatment. Receptors originate from a man between 60 and 75 years old with urothelial cancer.

The chain is built from TRBV7-2 and TRBJ2-3, with 7 bases aligning to TRBD1. CDR3 length equals 14 residues. Germline trimming cut 6 bases from V and 1 base from J; bases unmatched to any gene: 4. Per germline, CDR1 SGHTA and CDR2 FQGNSA. The CDR3 loop reads CASSITGGTDTQYF. CDR3 DNA: TGTGCCAGCAGTATAACAGGGGGCACAGATACGCAGTATTTT.

This clone was counted a few times. The V and J genes are TRBV4-1 and TRBJ2-3, with a weak D call TRBD1 (5 bases). The CDR3 totals 15 residues. Trimming removed 4 bases at V and 1 base at J, with 12 bases between. Looked up from germline, CDR1 is MGHRA and CDR2 is YSYEKL. CDR3 residues: CASSLLGARTDTQYF. The CDR3 region has the DNA TGCGCCAGCAGCCTCCTTGGGGCTCGCACAGATACGCAGTATTTT.

The V and J genes are TRBV7-9 and TRBJ2-5, with 8 bases aligning to TRBD1. There are 11 residues in the CDR3. The junction had 1 base not matched to a gene; V was cut back by 11 bases and J by 2 bases. The V gene's germline CDR1 is SEHNR and CDR2 FQNEAQ (reference sequence). DNA of the CDR3: TGTGCCGGACAGGGTCAAGAGACCCAGTACTTC. Translated: CAGQGQETQYF. Full variable domain (outside the CDR3, taken from reference TRBV7-9 and TRBJ2-5): DTGVSQNPRHKITKRGQNVTFRCDPISEHNRLYWYRQTLGQGPEFLTYFQNEAQLEKSRLLSDRFSAERPKGSFSTLEIQRTEQGDSAMYLCAGQGQETQYFGPGTRLLVL.

The chain recombines TRBV5-5 with TRBJ2-3; perhaps TRBD2 as D (6 bases). Germline CDR1 and CDR2: SGHKS and YYEKEE (reference sequence). The V end lost 0 bases, the J end lost 4 bases, and 12 bases lay between the germline ends. The CDR3 has 15 amino acids. The CDR3 is CASSLAASEADTQYF. The DNA for the CDR3 is TGTGCCAGCAGCTTGGCGGCTAGCGAAGCAGATACGCAGTATTTT.

This clone was detected a few times. The genes are TRBV27 and TRBJ1-5; D may be TRBD1 (6 bases). The germline V gene encodes CDR1 MNHEY and CDR2 SMNVEV (reference sequence). The V gene lost 6 bases and the J gene lost 7 bases, with 16 bases spanning the gap. CDR3 size: 14 residues. The CDR3, as DNA: TGTGCCAGCAGCTTTCAGGGGATGAACCAGCCCCAGCATTTT. Its protein product is CASSFQGMNQPQHF.